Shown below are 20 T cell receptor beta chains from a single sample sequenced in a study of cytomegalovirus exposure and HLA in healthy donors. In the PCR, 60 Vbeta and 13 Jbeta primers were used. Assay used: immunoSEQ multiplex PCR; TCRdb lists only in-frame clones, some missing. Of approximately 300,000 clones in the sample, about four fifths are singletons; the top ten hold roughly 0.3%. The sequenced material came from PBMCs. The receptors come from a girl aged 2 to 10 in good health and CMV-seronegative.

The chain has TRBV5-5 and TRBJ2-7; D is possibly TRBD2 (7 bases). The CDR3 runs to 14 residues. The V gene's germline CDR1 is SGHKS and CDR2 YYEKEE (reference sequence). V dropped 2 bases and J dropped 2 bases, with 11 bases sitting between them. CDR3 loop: CASSFLGGAYEQYF. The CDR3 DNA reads TGTGCCAGCAGCTTTTTAGGGGGGGCCTACGAGCAGTACTTC.

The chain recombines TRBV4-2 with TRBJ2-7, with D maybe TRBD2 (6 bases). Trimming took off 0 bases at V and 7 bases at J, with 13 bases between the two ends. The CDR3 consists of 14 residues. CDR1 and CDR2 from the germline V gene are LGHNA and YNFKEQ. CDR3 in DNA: TGTGCCAGCAGCCAAGATATGGGAGGAACGGAGCAGTACTTC. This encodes CASSQDMGGTEQYF.

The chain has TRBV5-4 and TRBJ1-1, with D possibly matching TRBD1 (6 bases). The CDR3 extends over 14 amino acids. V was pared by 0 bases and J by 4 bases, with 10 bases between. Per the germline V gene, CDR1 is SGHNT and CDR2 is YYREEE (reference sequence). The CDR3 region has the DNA TGTGCCAGCAGCTTGGGGGGGGGCGGCACTGAAGCTTTCTTT. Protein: CASSLGGGGTEAFF.

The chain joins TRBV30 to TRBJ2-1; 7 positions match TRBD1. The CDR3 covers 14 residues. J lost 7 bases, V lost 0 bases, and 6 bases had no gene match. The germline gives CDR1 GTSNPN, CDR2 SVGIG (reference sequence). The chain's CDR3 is CAWSVQGLGNEQFF. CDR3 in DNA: TGTGCCTGGAGTGTACAGGGGTTAGGGAATGAGCAGTTCTTC.

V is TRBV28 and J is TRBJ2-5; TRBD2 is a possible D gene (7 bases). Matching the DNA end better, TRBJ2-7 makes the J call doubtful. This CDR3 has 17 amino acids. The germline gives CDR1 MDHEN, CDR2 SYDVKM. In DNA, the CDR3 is TGTGCCAGCAGTTTAGAGTCGGTTTGGGGGGGACAATACGAGCAGTACTTC. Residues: CASSLESVWGGQYEQYF.

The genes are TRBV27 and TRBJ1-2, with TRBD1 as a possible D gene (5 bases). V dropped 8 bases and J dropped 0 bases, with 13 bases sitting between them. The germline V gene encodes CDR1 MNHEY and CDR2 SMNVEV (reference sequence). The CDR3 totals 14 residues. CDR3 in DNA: TGTGCCAGCGCCCCCGACAGACCTAACTATGGCTACACCTTC. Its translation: CASAPDRPNYGYTF.

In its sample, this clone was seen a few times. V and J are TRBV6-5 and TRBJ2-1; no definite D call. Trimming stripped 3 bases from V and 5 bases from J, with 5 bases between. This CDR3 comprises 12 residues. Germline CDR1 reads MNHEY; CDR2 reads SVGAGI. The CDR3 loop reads CASSYGHNEQFF. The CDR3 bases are TGTGCCAGCAGTTATGGCCACAATGAGCAGTTCTTC.

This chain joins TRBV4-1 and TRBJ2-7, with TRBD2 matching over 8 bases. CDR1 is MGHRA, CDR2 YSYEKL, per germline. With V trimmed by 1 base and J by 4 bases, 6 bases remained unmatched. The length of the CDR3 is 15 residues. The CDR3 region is CASSQGRGDAYEQYF. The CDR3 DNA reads TGCGCCAGCAGCCAAGGGCGGGGGGACGCTTACGAGCAGTACTTC.

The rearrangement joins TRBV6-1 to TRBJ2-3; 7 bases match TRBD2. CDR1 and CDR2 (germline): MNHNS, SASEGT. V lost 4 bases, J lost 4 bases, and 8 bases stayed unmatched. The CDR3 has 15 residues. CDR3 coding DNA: TGTGCCAGCAGTGTTTTTCCGGGGAGGGCAGATACGCAGTATTTT. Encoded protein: CASSVFPGRADTQYF.

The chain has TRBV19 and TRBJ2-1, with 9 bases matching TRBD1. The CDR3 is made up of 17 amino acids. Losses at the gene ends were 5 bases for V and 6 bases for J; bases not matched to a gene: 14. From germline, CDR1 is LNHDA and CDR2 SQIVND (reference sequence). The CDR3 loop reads CASSPTAFGTGRNEQFF. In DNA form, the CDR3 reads TGTGCCAGTAGTCCGACCGCCTTCGGGACAGGGCGCAATGAGCAGTTCTTC. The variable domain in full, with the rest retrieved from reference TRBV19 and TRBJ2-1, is DGGITQSPKYLFRKEGQNVTLSCEQNLNHDAMYWYRQDPGQGLRLIYYSQIVNDFQKGDIAEGYSVSREKKESFPLTVTSAQKNPTAFYLCASSPTAFGTGRNEQFFGPGTRLTVL.

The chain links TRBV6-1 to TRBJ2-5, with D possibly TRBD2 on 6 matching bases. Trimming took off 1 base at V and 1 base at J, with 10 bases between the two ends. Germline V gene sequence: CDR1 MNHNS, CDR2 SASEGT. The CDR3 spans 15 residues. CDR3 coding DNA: TGTGCCAGCAGTGAAGGAACAGCGGGCCAAGAGACCCAGTACTTC. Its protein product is CASSEGTAGQETQYF.

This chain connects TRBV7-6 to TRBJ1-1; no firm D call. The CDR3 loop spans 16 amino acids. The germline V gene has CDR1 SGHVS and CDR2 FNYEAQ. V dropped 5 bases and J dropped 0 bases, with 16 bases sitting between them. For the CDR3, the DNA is TGTGCCAGCAGCCAAACACAGAGAACAATGAACACTGAAGCTTTCTTT. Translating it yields CASSQTQRTMNTEAFF.

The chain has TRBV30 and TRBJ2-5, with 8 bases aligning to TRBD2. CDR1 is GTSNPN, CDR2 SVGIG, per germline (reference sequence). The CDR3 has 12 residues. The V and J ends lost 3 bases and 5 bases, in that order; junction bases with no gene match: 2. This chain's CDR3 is CAWSGRGETQYF. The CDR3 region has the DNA TGTGCCTGGAGCGGGAGGGGCGAGACCCAGTACTTC.

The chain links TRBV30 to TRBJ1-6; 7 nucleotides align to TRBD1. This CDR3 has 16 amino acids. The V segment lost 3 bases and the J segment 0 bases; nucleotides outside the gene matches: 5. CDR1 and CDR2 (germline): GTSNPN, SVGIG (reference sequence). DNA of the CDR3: TGTGCCTGGAGCAGGGGGTTAATCTCCTATAATTCACCCCTCCACTTT. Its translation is CAWSRGLISYNSPLHF.

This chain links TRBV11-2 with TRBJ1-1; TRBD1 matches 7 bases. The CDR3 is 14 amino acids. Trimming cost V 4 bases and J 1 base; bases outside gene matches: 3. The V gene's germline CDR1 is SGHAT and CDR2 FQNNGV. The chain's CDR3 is CASSYRGGNTEAFF. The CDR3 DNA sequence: TGTGCCAGCAGCTACAGGGGTGGGAACACTGAAGCTTTCTTT. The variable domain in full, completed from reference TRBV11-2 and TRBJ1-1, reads EAGVAQSPRYKIIEKRQSVAFWCNPISGHATLYWYQQILGQGPKLLIQFQNNGVVDDSQLPKDRFSAERLKGVDSTLKIQPAKLEDSAVYLCASSYRGGNTEAFFGQGTRLTVV.

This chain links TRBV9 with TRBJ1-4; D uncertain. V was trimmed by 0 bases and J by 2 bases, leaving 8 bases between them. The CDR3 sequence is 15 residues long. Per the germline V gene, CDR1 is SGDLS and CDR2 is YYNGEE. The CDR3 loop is CASSVGRQTNEKLFF. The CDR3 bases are TGTGCCAGCAGCGTAGGGAGGCAGACTAATGAAAAACTGTTTTTT.

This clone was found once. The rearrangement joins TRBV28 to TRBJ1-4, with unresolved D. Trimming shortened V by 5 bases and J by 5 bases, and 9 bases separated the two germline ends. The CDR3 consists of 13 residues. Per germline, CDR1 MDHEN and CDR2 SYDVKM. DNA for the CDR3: TGTGCCAGCAGTCCCCTCCTGAATGAAAAACTGTTTTTT. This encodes CASSPLLNEKLFF.

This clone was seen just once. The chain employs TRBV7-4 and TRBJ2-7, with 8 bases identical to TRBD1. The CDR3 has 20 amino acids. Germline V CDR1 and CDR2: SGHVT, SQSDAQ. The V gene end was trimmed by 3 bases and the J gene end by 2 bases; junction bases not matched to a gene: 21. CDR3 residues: CASSFYSGVGQDLDPYEQYF. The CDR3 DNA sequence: TGTGCCAGCAGCTTTTATTCAGGAGTGGGACAGGATTTGGATCCCTACGAGCAGTACTTC.

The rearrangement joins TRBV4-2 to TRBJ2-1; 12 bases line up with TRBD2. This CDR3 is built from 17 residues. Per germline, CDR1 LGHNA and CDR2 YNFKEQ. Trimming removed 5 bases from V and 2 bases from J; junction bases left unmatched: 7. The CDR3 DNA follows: TGTGCCAGCAGCGCGAGACTAGCGGGGGCCGCCTACAATGAGCAGTTCTTC. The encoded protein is CASSARLAGAAYNEQFF.

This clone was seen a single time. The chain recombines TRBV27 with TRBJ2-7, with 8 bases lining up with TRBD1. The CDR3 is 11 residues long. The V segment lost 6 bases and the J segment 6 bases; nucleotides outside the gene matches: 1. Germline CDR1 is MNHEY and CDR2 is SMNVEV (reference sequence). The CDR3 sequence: CASSTGGEQYF. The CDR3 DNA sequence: TGTGCCAGCAGCACAGGGGGCGAGCAGTACTTC.